This T cell receptor beta chain was observed in a study of T cell responses to AZD1222 COVID-19 vaccine (dated by TCRdb to 2020 to 2023). Describing the broader study: AZD1222 recipients whose second dose came at about 4 weeks and those whose second dose came at about 12 weeks were combined into one group, since spike-specific TCR depth and breadth did not differ between the two schedules. TCR sequencing covered more than 230 trial participants: approximately 200 given two doses of AZD1222 and approximately 25 given two doses of MenACWY control vaccine. Trial participants were enrolled by age into 18-55, 56-69 and 70-plus year subgroups, with around 150, 28 and 57 TCR-sequenced participants respectively. Points the paper makes about the study in general: Because no day 14 peak-response samples were available, repertoires were characterized only after the peak T cell response. Participants were mostly white British and included more females than males, and it was suggested by the authors that clonal diversity may have been underestimated. Conclusions about previously exposed vaccinees were limited because only six or seven AZD1222 recipients were SARS-CoV-2 seropositive at baseline. The vaccine-associated CD4 TCRs covered the entire spike protein, and the dominant responses fell in regions 160-218 and 743-854. In the small 56-69-year group, the increase in depth fell short of significance, most likely because of low power. A significant rise in spike-specific TCR breadth and depth was observed after two AZD1222 doses relative to day 0 and relative to MenACWY recipients. Epitopes outside the regions mutated in the B.1.351 and B.1.1.7 variants were reportedly recognized by nearly half of the unique spike-specific TCRs.

This sample's time point label indicates: baseline before first vaccination. Vaccinee samples were obtained from the UK trials COV001 and COV002, which included a single-blind randomized controlled phase 2/3 trial of AZD1222 (ChAdOx1 nCoV-19) in healthy adults. For TCRbeta chain sequencing, PBMC samples were collected from trial participants at day 0 and at day 28 after the second dose. The CDR3 regions of human TCRbeta chains were subjected to immunosequencing. The study's own analysis went as follows. Repertoire TCRs were checked for matches against a reference library of SARS-CoV-2-specific TCRs that had been generated using the MIRA antigen-specificity platform. Breadth meant the fraction of unique TCRs that were SARS-CoV-2-associated, whereas depth meant the fraction of total T cells that were SARS-CoV-2-associated. Using the MIRA data, every spike-specific TCR was mapped to the spike region that the TCR reacted to and assigned to either a CD4 or a CD8 class. Log10-transformed breadth and depth values were compared by one-way ANOVA with Sidak's multiple comparisons tests. Sourced from immuneACCESS, this table was stored by TCRdb with only in-frame sequences that have V and J called. A share of the clones is absent; for the studies checked, an unresolved V gene accounts for under half, and the remainder has no known explanation. V, J and clone size reflect that table, while D and trimming were determined from the DNA. The sample table lists 100,000 to 110,000 clones, roughly nine tenths of them with a count of one. Clones ranked in the top ten supply about 1.8% of the sample.

Including the terminal cysteine and phenylalanine, the CDR3 comprises 15 residues. Only the CDR3 DNA is retained, 45 bases long and in frame from the first base. CDR1 SGHTA and CDR2 FQGNSA are derived from the germline V gene. After removal of 5 bases from V and 9 bases from J, the junction retains 6 bases not matched to a gene. About this clone: Its target antigen remains unknown. Within one base of it there is no much larger clone, and no base qualities were kept.

This TCR derives from an adult in good health. The chain is made from TRBV7-2 and TRBJ2-1; 14 junctional bases match TRBD2. This sample comprised peripheral blood, obtained on day 0 of AZD1222 vaccination. For the CDR3, the sequence is CASSPTGTSGGEQFF. The DNA is as follows: TGTGCCAGCAGCCCGACCGGGACTAGCGGGGGTGAGCAGTTCTTC.